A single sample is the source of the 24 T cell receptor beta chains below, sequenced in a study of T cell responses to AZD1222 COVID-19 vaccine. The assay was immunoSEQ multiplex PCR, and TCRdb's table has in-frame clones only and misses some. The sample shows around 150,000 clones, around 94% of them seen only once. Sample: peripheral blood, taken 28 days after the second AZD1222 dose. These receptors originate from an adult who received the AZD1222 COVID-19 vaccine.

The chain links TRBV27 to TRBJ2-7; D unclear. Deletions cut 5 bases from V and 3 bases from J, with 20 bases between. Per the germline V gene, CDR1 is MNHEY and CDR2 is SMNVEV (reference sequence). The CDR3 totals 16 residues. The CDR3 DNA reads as TGTGCCAGCAGTCCCCAAGTACCGCGGCATGTCTACGAGCAGTACTTC. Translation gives CASSPQVPRHVYEQYF.

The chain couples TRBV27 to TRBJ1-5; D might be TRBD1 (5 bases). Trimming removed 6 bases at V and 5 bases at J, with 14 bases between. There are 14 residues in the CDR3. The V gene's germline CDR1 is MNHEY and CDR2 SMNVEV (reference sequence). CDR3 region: CASSPSGTYQPQHF. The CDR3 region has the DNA TGTGCCAGCAGCCCGTCCGGGACCTATCAGCCCCAGCATTTT.

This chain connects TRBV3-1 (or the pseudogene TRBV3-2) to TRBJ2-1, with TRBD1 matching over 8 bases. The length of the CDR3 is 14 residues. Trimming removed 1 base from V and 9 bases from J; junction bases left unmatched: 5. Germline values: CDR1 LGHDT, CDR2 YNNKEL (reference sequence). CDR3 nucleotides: TGTGCCAGCAGCCAAGGGGACAGGTTCGGTGAGCAGTTCTTC. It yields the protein CASSQGDRFGEQFF.

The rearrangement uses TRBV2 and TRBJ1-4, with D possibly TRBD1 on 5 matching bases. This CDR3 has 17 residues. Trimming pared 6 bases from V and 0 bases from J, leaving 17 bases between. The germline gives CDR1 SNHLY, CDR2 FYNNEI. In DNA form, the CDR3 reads TGTGCCAGCAGCGACCGGACACCTTCTGCAACTAATGAAAAACTGTTTTTT. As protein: CASSDRTPSATNEKLFF.

The CDR3 reads CASSGGFGAYEQYF. CDR3 coding DNA: TGTGCCAGCAGTGGAGGGTTTGGGGCCTACGAGCAGTACTTC. The V and J genes are TRBV25-1 and TRBJ2-7; tentative D call: TRBD2 (5 bases). V gave up 4 bases and J gave up 2 bases, with 12 bases separating them. This CDR3 spans 14 amino acids. CDR1 and CDR2 (germline): MGHDK, SYGVNS.

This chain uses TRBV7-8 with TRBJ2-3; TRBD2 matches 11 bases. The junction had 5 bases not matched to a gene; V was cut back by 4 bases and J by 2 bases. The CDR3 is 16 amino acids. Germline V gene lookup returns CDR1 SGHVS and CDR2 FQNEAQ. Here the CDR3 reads CASSSTSGTPTDTQYF. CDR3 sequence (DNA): TGTGCCAGCAGCTCGACTAGCGGGACACCCACAGATACGCAGTATTTT. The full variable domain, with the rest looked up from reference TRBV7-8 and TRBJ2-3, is GAGVSQSPRYKVAKRGQDVALRCDPISGHVSLFWYQQALGQGPEFLTYFQNEAQLDKSGLPSDRFFAERPEGSVSTLKIQRTQQEDSAVYLCASSSTSGTPTDTQYFGPGTRLTVL.

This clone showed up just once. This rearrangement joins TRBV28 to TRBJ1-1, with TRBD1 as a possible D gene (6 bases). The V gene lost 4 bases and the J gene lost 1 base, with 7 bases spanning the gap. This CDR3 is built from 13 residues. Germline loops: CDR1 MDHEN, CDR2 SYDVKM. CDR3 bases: TGTGCCAGCAGTTGGACAGAGAACACTGAAGCTTTCTTT. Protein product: CASSWTENTEAFF.

CDR3 in amino acids: CATSEARTSGSYNEQFF. The CDR3 DNA is TGTGCCACCAGTGAGGCCCGGACTAGCGGGAGTTACAATGAGCAGTTCTTC. V is TRBV24-1 and J is TRBJ2-1, with TRBD2 matching 13 bases. CDR1 is KGHDR, CDR2 SFDVKD, per germline. This CDR3 region has 17 residues. J was trimmed by 4 bases and V by 4 bases; bases with no gene match: 6.

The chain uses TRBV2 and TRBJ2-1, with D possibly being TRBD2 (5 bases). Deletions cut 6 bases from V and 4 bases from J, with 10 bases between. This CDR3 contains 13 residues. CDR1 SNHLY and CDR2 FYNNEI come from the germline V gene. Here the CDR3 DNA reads TGTGCCAGCAGCGGACTGGGTTACAATGAGCAGTTCTTC. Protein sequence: CASSGLGYNEQFF.

CDR3 sequence (DNA): TGTGCCAGCAGCCAAGATCGGGTCGTAGGGGCAGGCAGCTTCTCCTATAATTCACCCCTCCACTTT. Its translation: CASSQDRVVGAGSFSYNSPLHF. The V call is TRBV3-1 (or the pseudogene TRBV3-2), the J call TRBJ1-6; the D gene is possibly TRBD1 (5 bases). V lost 0 bases and J 0 bases, leaving 24 bases between the germline ends. Germline CDR1 is LGHDT and CDR2 is YNNKEL (reference sequence). The CDR3 runs to 22 residues.

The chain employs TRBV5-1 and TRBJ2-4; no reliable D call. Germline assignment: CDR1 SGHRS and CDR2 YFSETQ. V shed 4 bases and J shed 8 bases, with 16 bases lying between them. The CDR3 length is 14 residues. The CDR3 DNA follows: TGCGCCAGCAGCCTCCTTAAGGGTCGGGACATTCAGTACTTC. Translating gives CASSLLKGRDIQYF.

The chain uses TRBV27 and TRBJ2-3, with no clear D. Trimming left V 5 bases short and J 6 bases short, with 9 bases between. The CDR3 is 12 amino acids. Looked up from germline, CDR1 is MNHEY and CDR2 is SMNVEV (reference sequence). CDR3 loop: CASSQLWDTQYF. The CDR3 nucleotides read TGTGCCAGCAGTCAACTATGGGATACGCAGTATTTT.

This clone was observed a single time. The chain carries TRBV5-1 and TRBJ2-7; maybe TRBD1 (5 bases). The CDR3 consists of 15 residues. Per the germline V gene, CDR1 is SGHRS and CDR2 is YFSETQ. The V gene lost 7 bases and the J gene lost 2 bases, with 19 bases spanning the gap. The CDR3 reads CASAVPLAGTYEQYF. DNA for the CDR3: TGCGCCAGCGCCGTCCCCTTGGCAGGGACCTACGAGCAGTACTTC.

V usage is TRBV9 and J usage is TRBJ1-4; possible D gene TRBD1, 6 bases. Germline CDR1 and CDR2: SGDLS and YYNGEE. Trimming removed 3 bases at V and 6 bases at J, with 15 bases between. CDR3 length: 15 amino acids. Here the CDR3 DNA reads TGTGCCAGCAGCGACCCCAGGGGAGGCTATGAAAAACTGTTTTTT. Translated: CASSDPRGGYEKLFF. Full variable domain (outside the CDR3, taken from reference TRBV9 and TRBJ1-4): DSGVTQTPKHLITATGQRVTLRCSPRSGDLSVYWYQQSLDQGLQFLIQYYNGEERAKGNILERFSAQQFPDLHSELNLSSLELGDSALYFCASSDPRGGYEKLFFGSGTQLSVL.

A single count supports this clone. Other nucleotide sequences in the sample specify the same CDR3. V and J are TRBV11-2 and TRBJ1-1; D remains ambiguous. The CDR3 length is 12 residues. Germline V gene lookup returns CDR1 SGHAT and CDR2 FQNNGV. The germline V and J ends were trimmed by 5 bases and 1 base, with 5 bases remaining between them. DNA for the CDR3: TGTGCCAGCAGCCTACAGAACACTGAAGCTTTCTTT. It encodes CASSLQNTEAFF.

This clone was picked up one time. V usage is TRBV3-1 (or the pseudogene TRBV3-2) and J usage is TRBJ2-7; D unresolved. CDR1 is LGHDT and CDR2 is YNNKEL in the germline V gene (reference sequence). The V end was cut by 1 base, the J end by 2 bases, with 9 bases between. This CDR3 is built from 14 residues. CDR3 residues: CASSQGVGAYEQYF. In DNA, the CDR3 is TGTGCCAGCAGCCAAGGCGTAGGCGCCTACGAGCAGTACTTC.

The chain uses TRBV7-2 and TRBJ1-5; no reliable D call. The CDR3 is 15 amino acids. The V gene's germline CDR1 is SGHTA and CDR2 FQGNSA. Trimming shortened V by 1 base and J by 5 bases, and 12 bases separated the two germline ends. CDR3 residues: CASSLGVRTDQPQHF. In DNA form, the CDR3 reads TGTGCCAGCAGCTTAGGGGTAAGGACCGATCAGCCCCAGCATTTT.

CDR3 DNA sequence: TGCGCCAGCAGCCCGGGACACAGGGGGAACACTGAAGCTTTCTTT. The encoded protein is CASSPGHRGNTEAFF. The V call is TRBV5-1, the J call TRBJ1-1; 7 bases line up with TRBD1. V lost 4 bases and J lost 1; bases outside the gene matches: 7. Germline V gene lookup returns CDR1 SGHRS and CDR2 YFSETQ. The length of the CDR3 is 15 residues.

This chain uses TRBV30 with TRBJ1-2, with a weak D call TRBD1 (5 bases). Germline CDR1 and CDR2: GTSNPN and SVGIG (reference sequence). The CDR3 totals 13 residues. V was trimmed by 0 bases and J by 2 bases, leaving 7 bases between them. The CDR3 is CAWSVTGNYGYTF. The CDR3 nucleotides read TGTGCCTGGAGTGTAACAGGAAACTATGGCTACACCTTC.

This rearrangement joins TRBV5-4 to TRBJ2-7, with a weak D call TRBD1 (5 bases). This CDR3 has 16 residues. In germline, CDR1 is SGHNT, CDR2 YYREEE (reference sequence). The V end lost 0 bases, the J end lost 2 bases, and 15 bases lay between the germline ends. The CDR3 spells CASSLELGAFPYEQYF. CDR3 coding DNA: TGTGCCAGCAGCTTGGAGCTTGGGGCGTTCCCCTACGAGCAGTACTTC. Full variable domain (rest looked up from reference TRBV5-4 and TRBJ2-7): ETGVTQSPTHLIKTRGQQVTLRCSSQSGHNTVSWYQQALGQGPQFIFQYYREEENGRGNFPPRFSGLQFPNYSSELNVNALELDDSALYLCASSLELGAFPYEQYFGPGTRLTVT.

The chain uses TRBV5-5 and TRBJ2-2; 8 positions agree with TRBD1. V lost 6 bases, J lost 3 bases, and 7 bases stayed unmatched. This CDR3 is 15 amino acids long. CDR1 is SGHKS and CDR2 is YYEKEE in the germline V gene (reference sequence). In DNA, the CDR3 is TGTGCCAGCACCAAACAGGGGGAGCACACCGGGGAGCTGTTTTTT. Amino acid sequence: CASTKQGEHTGELFF. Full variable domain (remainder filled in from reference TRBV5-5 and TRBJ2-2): DAGVTQSPTHLIKTRGQQVTLRCSPISGHKSVSWYQQVLGQGPQFIFQYYEKEERGRGNFPDRFSARQFPNYSSELNVNALLLGDSALYLCASTKQGEHTGELFFGEGSRLTVL.

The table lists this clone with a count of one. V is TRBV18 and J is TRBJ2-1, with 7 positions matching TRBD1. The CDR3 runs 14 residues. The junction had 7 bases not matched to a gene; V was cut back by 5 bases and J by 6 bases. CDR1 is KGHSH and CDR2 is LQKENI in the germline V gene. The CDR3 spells CASSGIGQVNEQFF. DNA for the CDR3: TGTGCCAGCTCAGGGATCGGACAGGTCAATGAGCAGTTCTTC.

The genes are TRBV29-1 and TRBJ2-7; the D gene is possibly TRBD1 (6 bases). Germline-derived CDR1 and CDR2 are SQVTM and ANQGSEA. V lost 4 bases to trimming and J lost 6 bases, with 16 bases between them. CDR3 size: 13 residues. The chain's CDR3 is CSVAGQNSAEQYF. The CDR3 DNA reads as TGCAGCGTTGCGGGACAAAACTCGGCCGAGCAGTACTTC.

CDR3 amino acids: CATSRGAPSLQPQHF. In DNA, the CDR3 is TGTGCCACCAGCAGGGGGGCTCCCTCGCTCCAGCCCCAGCATTTT. V and J are TRBV15 and TRBJ1-5; a possible D gene is TRBD1 (6 bases). This CDR3 region has 15 residues. V gave up 3 bases and J gave up 7 bases, with 16 bases separating them. From germline, CDR1 is LNHNV and CDR2 YYDKDF (reference sequence).